The 26 T cell receptor beta chains presented below share a single source sample, sequenced in a study of identifying expanded T cells in peripheral blood (dated by TCRdb to between 2018 and 2021). Receptor amplification or capture employed the immunoSEQ multiplex PCR assay. The table was pulled from immuneACCESS by TCRdb, which kept in-frame rearrangements only. Such tables lose some clones; where checked, under half of the loss comes from unresolved V genes, and the rest has no known cause. This sample is represented by 110,000 or so clones; about 85% of them were singletons. The biggest ten clones account for around 8.2% of the sample. The source material was blood. These receptors all come from a person aged 18 to 75 in good health.

The chain recombines TRBV7-3 with TRBJ2-1; 7 bases match TRBD1. With V trimmed by 1 base and J by 6 bases, 9 bases remained unmatched. CDR1 SGHTA and CDR2 FQGTGA come from the germline V gene. The CDR3 is made up of 16 amino acids. The CDR3 here is CASSLIVGGRVNEQFF. Written as DNA, the CDR3 is TGTGCCAGCAGCTTAATTGTAGGGGGCAGGGTCAATGAGCAGTTCTTC.

The V call is TRBV2, the J call TRBJ2-5, with D hard to call. Germline V gene data show CDR1 as SNHLY and CDR2 as FYNNEI. Trimming took off 1 base at V and 4 bases at J, with 7 bases between the two ends. The CDR3 totals 13 residues. The CDR3 loop reads CASSEGRRETQYF. The CDR3 DNA reads TGTGCCAGCAGTGAAGGCAGACGAGAGACCCAGTACTTC.

This clone has only a few counts. The rearrangement joins TRBV6-5 to TRBJ1-1; no firm D call. Trimming removed 2 bases at V and 5 bases at J, with 12 bases between. This CDR3 spans 14 amino acids. Germline V CDR1 and CDR2: MNHEY, SVGAGI. CDR3 residues: CASSYRSETTEAFF. The CDR3, as DNA: TGTGCCAGCAGTTACCGCTCCGAGACTACTGAAGCTTTCTTT.

The chain carries TRBV9 and TRBJ2-4; tentative D call: TRBD2 (6 bases). V lost 4 bases and J lost 8, with 19 bases in between. Germline values: CDR1 SGDLS, CDR2 YYNGEE. This CDR3 contains 15 residues. The CDR3 DNA reads TGTGCCAGCAGCATGGGACTCCCCGGTTTGCACATTCAGTACTTC. Protein sequence: CASSMGLPGLHIQYF.

The table lists this clone with a few counts. The chain recombines TRBV15 with TRBJ2-1; 10 bases fit TRBD2. The CDR3 covers 17 residues. Germline V CDR1 and CDR2: LNHNV, YYDKDF (reference sequence). The V segment lost 0 bases and the J segment 8 bases; nucleotides outside the gene matches: 10. CDR3 bases: TGTGCCACCAGCAGAGACCATGGGGGGCTAGCGGGAGATGAGCAGTTCTTC. This codes for CATSRDHGGLAGDEQFF.

This chain links TRBV27 with TRBJ2-4; TRBD1 is a possible D gene (6 bases). Germline CDR1 MNHEY, CDR2 SMNVEV (reference sequence). V lost 2 bases and J lost 6, with 14 bases in between. This CDR3 comprises 15 residues. The CDR3 coding sequence is TGTGCCAGCAGTTTACTGGGGGCTGAGAGAAACATTCAGTACTTC. Translating it yields CASSLLGAERNIQYF.

This chain links TRBV6-6 with TRBJ1-3; D remains unclear. This CDR3 is built from 13 residues. V was trimmed by 2 bases and J by 3 bases, leaving 5 bases between them. Germline assignment: CDR1 MNHNY and CDR2 SVGAGI (reference sequence). The CDR3: CASSYRNGNTIYF. The CDR3 DNA follows: TGTGCCAGCAGTTACCGGAATGGAAACACCATATATTTT.

The chain couples TRBV7-2 to TRBJ1-1, with D unresolved. V lost 5 bases and J 1 base, leaving 17 bases between the germline ends. The CDR3 loop spans 16 amino acids. Germline V gene lookup returns CDR1 SGHTA and CDR2 FQGNSA. The CDR3 loop is CASSAPGIVRNTEAFF. The DNA for the CDR3 is TGTGCCAGCAGCGCTCCGGGTATAGTGCGGAACACTGAAGCTTTCTTT.

The rearrangement links TRBV7-2 to TRBJ1-5; D remains ambiguous. The CDR3 sequence is 15 residues long. With 2 bases removed from V and 0 bases from J, the gap between germline ends came to 8 bases. CDR1 is SGHTA and CDR2 is FQGNSA in the germline V gene. The CDR3 spells CASSLQINSNQPQHF. In nucleotides, the CDR3 is TGTGCCAGCAGCTTACAGATTAATAGCAATCAGCCCCAGCATTTT.

CDR3: CASSIVADREQYF. The CDR3 nucleotides read TGTGCCAGTAGTATAGTTGCAGACCGAGAGCAGTACTTC. This rearrangement joins TRBV19 to TRBJ2-7; no clear D. In germline, CDR1 is LNHDA, CDR2 SQIVND (reference sequence). V was cut by 1 base and J by 7 bases, with 11 bases left in between. This CDR3 comprises 13 residues.

This clone has just one count. The V call is TRBV5-1, the J call TRBJ2-5; unclear D gene. Deletions cut 0 bases from V and 4 bases from J, with 7 bases between. The CDR3 runs 13 residues. Germline V lookup: CDR1 SGHRS, CDR2 YFSETQ. CDR3 coding DNA: TGCGCCAGCAGCTTGGGTGTTGGAGAGACCCAGTACTTC. The encoded protein is CASSLGVGETQYF.

The rearrangement joins TRBV5-6 to TRBJ2-1, with 8 bases that match TRBD2. CDR1 and CDR2 from the germline V gene are SGHDT and YYEEEE. J gave up 6 bases and V 2 bases, and 4 bases lay outside the gene matches. The CDR3 has 14 residues. CDR3: CASSLRAGANEQFF. The CDR3 DNA is TGTGCCAGCAGCTTACGAGCGGGAGCCAATGAGCAGTTCTTC.

V usage is TRBV18 and J usage is TRBJ2-3; a weak D match, TRBD2 (5 bases). V was pared by 0 bases and J by 5 bases, with 12 bases between. There are 15 residues in the CDR3. The germline gives CDR1 KGHSH, CDR2 LQKENI. The CDR3 bases are TGTGCCAGCTCACCACCGGACGGGGTCGGAGATACGCAGTATTTT. It specifies CASSPPDGVGDTQYF.

V and J are TRBV19 and TRBJ2-1; TRBD1 agrees at 8 bases. The CDR3 totals 14 residues. The junction had 9 bases not matched to a gene; V was cut back by 8 bases and J by 6 bases. Germline-derived CDR1 and CDR2 are LNHDA and SQIVND (reference sequence). In DNA, the CDR3 is TGTGCCAGTTCCACCTCTACAGGGGGCAATGAGCAGTTCTTC. Its protein is CASSTSTGGNEQFF.

This chain connects TRBV6-1 to TRBJ2-5; TRBD2 aligns across 7 bases. CDR3 length: 13 amino acids. The V segment lost 7 bases and the J segment 1 base; nucleotides outside the gene matches: 3. In germline, CDR1 is MNHNS, CDR2 SASEGT. The chain's CDR3 is CASKGLSQETQYF. CDR3 nucleotide sequence: TGTGCCAGCAAGGGACTATCCCAAGAGACCCAGTACTTC.

This chain joins TRBV7-9 and TRBJ1-2, with TRBD1 matching over 9 bases. Germline V gene lookup returns CDR1 SEHNR and CDR2 FQNEAQ (reference sequence). J was trimmed by 7 bases and V by 5 bases; bases with no gene match: 11. This CDR3 is built from 15 residues. CDR3: CASSRPGQGSGGYTF. The CDR3 nucleotides are TGTGCCAGCAGCAGACCGGGACAGGGATCCGGTGGCTACACCTTC.

This chain links TRBV4-1 with TRBJ1-4, with D hard to call. Germline lookup yields CDR1 MGHRA and CDR2 YSYEKL. Trimming stripped 0 bases from V and 0 bases from J, with 17 bases between. The CDR3 has 19 amino acids. CDR3 region: CASSQDNAGIIATNEKLFF. The CDR3 DNA sequence: TGCGCCAGCAGCCAAGATAATGCCGGGATAATAGCAACTAATGAAAAACTGTTTTTT.

V is TRBV4-1 and J is TRBJ2-7, with TRBD2 matching over 7 bases. This CDR3 region has 14 residues. Germline loops: CDR1 MGHRA, CDR2 YSYEKL. The trim removed 3 bases at V and 0 bases at J, leaving 2 bases unmatched. The CDR3 here is CASSQRGTSYEQYF. CDR3 DNA: TGCGCCAGCAGCCAGCGGGGGACCTCCTACGAGCAGTACTTC.

The chain has TRBV19 and TRBJ1-2, with 7 bases aligning to TRBD1. CDR3 length: 15 residues. Losses at the gene ends were 0 bases for V and 13 bases for J; bases not matched to a gene: 14. The germline V gene encodes CDR1 LNHDA and CDR2 SQIVND (reference sequence). This CDR3 is CASSIEPLREGATTF. The DNA of the CDR3 is TGTGCCAGTAGTATAGAACCCCTTCGCGAGGGGGCCACCACCTTC.

The chain recombines TRBV30 with TRBJ1-2, with 7 bases matching TRBD1. V lost 7 bases and J lost 7; bases outside the gene matches: 6. The V gene's germline CDR1 is GTSNPN and CDR2 SVGIG (reference sequence). The CDR3 extends over 11 amino acids. For the CDR3, the DNA is TGTGCCTACGACAGGGAGGGTGGCTACACCTTC. This gives the protein CAYDREGGYTF.

The rearrangement joins TRBV28 to TRBJ1-4; no clear D gene. Looked up from germline, CDR1 is MDHEN and CDR2 is SYDVKM. V was clipped by 3 bases and J by 8 bases, with 13 bases between them. The CDR3 is 14 residues long. In DNA, the CDR3 is TGTGCCAGCAGTTTTCCCACAAGTTCGGAAAAACTGTTTTTT. It translates to CASSFPTSSEKLFF. Looking up the rest from reference TRBV28 and TRBJ1-4 gives the full variable domain: DVKVTQSSRYLVKRTGEKVFLECVQDMDHENMFWYRQDPGLGLRLIYFSYDVKMKEKGDIPEGYSVSREKKERFSLILESASTNQTSMYLCASSFPTSSEKLFFGSGTQLSVL.

This chain joins TRBV19 and TRBJ1-2, with D tentatively TRBD1 (6 bases). V gave up 6 bases and J gave up 8 bases, with 19 bases separating them. The CDR3 runs 14 residues. The germline V gene encodes CDR1 LNHDA and CDR2 SQIVND (reference sequence). The CDR3 is CASSQGLGAWGYTF. DNA of the CDR3: TGTGCCAGTAGCCAAGGTCTGGGGGCATGGGGCTACACCTTC.

This clone was counted at least ten times. The V and J genes are TRBV10-3 and TRBJ2-1, with D perhaps assigned TRBD1 or TRBD2 (5 bases each). Trimming left V 2 bases short and J 7 bases short, with 6 bases between. The CDR3 is 12 residues long. Germline-derived CDR1 and CDR2 are ENHRY and SYGVKD. The CDR3 bases are TGTGCCATCAGTGAGGAGGGGAATGAGCAGTTCTTC. It encodes CAISEEGNEQFF.

The chain uses TRBV11-2 and TRBJ2-3; D is undetermined. The CDR3 spans 13 residues. Trimming removed 5 bases at V and 6 bases at J, with 12 bases between. Germline V CDR1 and CDR2: SGHAT, FQNNGV. The CDR3 DNA reads as TGTGCCAGCAGCCCTGGACGCCCGGATACGCAGTATTTT. It specifies CASSPGRPDTQYF.

The genes are TRBV5-6 and TRBJ2-7; D is ambiguous. With 4 bases removed from V and 2 bases from J, the gap between germline ends came to 10 bases. This CDR3 has 13 amino acids. Germline CDR1 is SGHDT and CDR2 is YYEEEE. CDR3: CASSPIHAYEQYF. The CDR3 coding sequence is TGTGCCAGCAGCCCGATACACGCCTACGAGCAGTACTTC.

J is TRBJ1-1 and V is TRBV4-2, with D perhaps TRBD1 (5 bases). Trimming removed 1 base from V and 4 bases from J, with 10 bases in between. This CDR3 contains 14 residues. Germline V gives CDR1 LGHNA, CDR2 YNFKEQ. The CDR3 DNA follows: TGTGCCAGCAGCCAAGGGGGCGCGGGCACTGAAGCTTTCTTT. It translates to CASSQGGAGTEAFF.